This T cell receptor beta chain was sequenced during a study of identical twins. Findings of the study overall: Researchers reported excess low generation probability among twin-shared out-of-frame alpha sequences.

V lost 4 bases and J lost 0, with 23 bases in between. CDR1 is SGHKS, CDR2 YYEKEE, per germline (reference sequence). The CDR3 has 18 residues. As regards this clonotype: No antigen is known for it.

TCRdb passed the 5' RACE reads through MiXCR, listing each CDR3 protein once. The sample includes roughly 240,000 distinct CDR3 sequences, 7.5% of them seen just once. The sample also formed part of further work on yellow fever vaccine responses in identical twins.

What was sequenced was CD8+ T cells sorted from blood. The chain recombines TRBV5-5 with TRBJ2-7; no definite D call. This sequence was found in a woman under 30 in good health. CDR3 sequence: CASSVGSDSDLYSYEQYV. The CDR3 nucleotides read TGTGCCAGCAGCGTGGGCTCAGATTCGGACCTGTACTCCTACGAGCAGTACGTC.